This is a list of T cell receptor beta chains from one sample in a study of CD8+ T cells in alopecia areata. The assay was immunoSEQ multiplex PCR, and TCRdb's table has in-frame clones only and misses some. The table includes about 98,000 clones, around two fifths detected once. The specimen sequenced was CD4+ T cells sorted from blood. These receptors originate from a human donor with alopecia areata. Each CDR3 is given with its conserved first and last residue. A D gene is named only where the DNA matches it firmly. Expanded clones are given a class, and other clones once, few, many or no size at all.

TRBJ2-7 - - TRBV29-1 TGCAGCGTAGTAGAGGGGGCCTACGAGCAGTACTTC CSVVEGAYEQYF
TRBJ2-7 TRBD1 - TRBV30 TGTGCCTGGACCAGGGGACAGGAGGGTCCCCCGTACTTC CAWTRGQEGPPYF
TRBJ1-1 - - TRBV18 TGTGCCAGCACGAACGGAGGAGGCACTGAAGCTTTCTTT CASTNGGGTEAFF
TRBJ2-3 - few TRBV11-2 TGTGCCAGCAGCTCCCTGGCGGGCCCCGATACGCAGTATTTT CASSSLAGPDTQYF
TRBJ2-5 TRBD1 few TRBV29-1 TGCAGCGCATGGGACAGCACCGTGGCCCAGTACTTC CSAWDSTVAQYF
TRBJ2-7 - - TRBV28 TGTGCCAGCAGATCGGGACGGGTCTACGAGCAGTACTTC CASRSGRVYEQYF
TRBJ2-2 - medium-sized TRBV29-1 TGCAGCGTGGAGGGGAACACCGGGGAGCTGTTTTTT CSVEGNTGELFF
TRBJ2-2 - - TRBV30 TGTGCCTGGAGTGTTCTGGGGAAGAACACCGGGGAGCTGTTTTTT CAWSVLGKNTGELFF
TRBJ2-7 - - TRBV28 TGTGCCAGCAGTTCGAACGGGGCCTACGAGCAGTACTTC CASSSNGAYEQYF
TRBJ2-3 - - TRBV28 TGTGCCAGCGGGGGCTACACAGATACGCAGTATTTT CASGGYTDTQYF
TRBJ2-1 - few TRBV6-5 TGTGCCAGCAGTTACTCGACGGGGCCGACCTACAATGAGCAGTTCTTC CASSYSTGPTYNEQFF
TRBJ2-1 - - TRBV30 TGTGCCTTGGGGAGAGGGGCTTCCTACAATGAGCAGTTCTTC CALGRGASYNEQFF
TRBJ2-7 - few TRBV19 TGTGCCAGTAGTCGGGACGAGACCTACGAGCAGTACTTC CASSRDETYEQYF
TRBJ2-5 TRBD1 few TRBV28 TGTGCCAGCAAGGGGCTCGACAGGGTAGGAGAGACCCAGTACTTC CASKGLDRVGETQYF
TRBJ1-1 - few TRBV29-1 TGCAGCGTTGTCGGACACCGGAGGCTCCGGAACACTGAAGCTTTCTTT CSVVGHRRLRNTEAFF
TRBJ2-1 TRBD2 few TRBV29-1 TGCAGCGTCGCCCCACTAGCGGGAGTCAATGAGCAGTTCTTC CSVAPLAGVNEQFF